The source of this TCR beta chain is a study of blood T cell repertoires in COVID-19. Study information: PBMCs, B-cell-depleted T cells, or T cells provided the cDNA or gDNA that made up the material.

The authors' processing: Scientists estimated how many nucleated cells there were by amplifying reference gene primers. TCRdb's table, derived via immunoSEQ multiplex PCR, lists solely in-frame clones and lacks some. The V and J calls and clone size are taken from that table; D and trimming were inferred from the DNA. In the table there are a few hundred thousand clones, approximately 91% of which are singletons. During the 2 weeks before they entered the study, exposed participants had met someone with a PCR-confirmed or clinician-diagnosed COVID-19 case. Sequenced input: PBMCs or T cells enriched from blood (not recorded which). The sequence was collected from a woman aged 25 to 39 who had been exposed to COVID-19.

The CDR3 spells CASSSQIDTEAFF. The CDR3 bases are TGTGCCAGCAGCTCCCAGATTGACACTGAAGCTTTCTTT. This sequence joins TRBV7-9 and TRBJ1-1; the D is unclear. Trimming cost V 4 bases and J 3 bases, with 9 bases left between them. This CDR3 has 13 amino acids. Germline CDR1 and CDR2: SEHNR and FQNEAQ (reference sequence).